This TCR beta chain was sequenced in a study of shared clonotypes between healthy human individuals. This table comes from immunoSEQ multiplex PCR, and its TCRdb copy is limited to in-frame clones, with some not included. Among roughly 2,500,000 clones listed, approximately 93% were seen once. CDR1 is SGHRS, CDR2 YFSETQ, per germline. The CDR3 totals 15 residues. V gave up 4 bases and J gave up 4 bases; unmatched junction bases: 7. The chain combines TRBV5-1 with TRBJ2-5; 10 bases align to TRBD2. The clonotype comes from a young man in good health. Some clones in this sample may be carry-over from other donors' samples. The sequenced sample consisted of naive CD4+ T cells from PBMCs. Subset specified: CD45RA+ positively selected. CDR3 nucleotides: TGCGCCAGCAGCAAATTTCTAGCGGGAGTAGAGACCCAGTACTTC. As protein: CASSKFLAGVETQYF.